This T cell receptor beta chain was retrieved from a study of cytomegalovirus exposure and HLA in healthy donors. Study-wide context: The Caucasian-associated ancestry cluster contained about 80% of the 300 to 450 genotyped donors.

The CDR3 loop spans 16 amino acids. Study outcomes and limitations: More clonal expansion characterized HLA-associated TCR beta chains than equally common others in a later analysis.

Concerning this clone itself: The antigen is unknown.

PCR amplification relied on 60 Vbeta primers (plus 13 Jbeta primers). Clones were read by immunoSEQ multiplex PCR, and TCRdb kept only the in-frame ones, dropping some. The repertoire holds around 130,000 clones, 65% to 80% seen once, with around 5.8% in the top ten. The rearrangement links TRBV21-1 to TRBJ2-1; the table gives TRBD2 as D, unverified against the DNA. TRBV21-1 is termed a pseudogene. This TCR derives from a man aged 18 to 30 in good health and CMV-seropositive. The specimen sequenced was PBMCs. The CDR3 region is CAGPGGGSSSYNEQFF. CDR3 sequence (DNA): TGTGCCGGCCCGGGTGGCGGGAGTAGCTCCTACAATGAGCAGTTCTTC.